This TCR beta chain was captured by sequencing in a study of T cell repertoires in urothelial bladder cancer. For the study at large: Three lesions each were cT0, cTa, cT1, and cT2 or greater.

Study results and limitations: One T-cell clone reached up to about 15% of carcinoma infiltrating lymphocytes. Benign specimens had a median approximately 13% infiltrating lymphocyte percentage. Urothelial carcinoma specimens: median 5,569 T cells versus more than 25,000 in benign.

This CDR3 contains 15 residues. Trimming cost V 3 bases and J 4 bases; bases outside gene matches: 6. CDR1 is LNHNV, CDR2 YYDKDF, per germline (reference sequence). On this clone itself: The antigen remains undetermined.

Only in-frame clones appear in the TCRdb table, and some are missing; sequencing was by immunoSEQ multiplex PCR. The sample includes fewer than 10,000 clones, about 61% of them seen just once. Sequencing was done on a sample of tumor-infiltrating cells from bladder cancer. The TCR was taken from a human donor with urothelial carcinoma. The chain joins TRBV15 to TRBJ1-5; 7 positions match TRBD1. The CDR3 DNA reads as TGTGCCACCAGCAGGGACAGGAAGGGTAATCAGCCCCAGCATTTT. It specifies CATSRDRKGNQPQHF.